These 22 T cell receptor beta chains were sequenced from one sample in a study of blood T cell repertoires in COVID-19. Using immunoSEQ multiplex PCR, the repertoire was profiled, and TCRdb retains in-frame clones only, with some absent. The sample yields approximately 250,000 clones, about nine tenths seen once. Source material: peripheral blood. The receptor set was obtained from a man between 40 and 49 years old with active or convalescent COVID-19.

The chain recombines TRBV9 with TRBJ2-3, with D possibly being TRBD2 (6 bases). The CDR3 covers 15 residues. CDR1 and CDR2 (germline): SGDLS, YYNGEE. V was pared by 0 bases and J by 7 bases, with 15 bases between. The CDR3 nucleotides are TGTGCCAGCAGCGTAGATGGCGGAAGCGGGTATACGCAGTATTTT. Translation: CASSVDGGSGYTQYF.

The chain is built from TRBV4-1 and TRBJ1-5; 9 positions match TRBD1. Germline CDR1 and CDR2: MGHRA and YSYEKL. The CDR3 loop spans 16 amino acids. V lost 1 base and J lost 7; bases outside the gene matches: 8. Here the CDR3 reads CASSQAPGQGLQPQHF. The CDR3 DNA reads TGCGCCAGCAGCCAAGCTCCGGGACAGGGTCTCCAGCCCCAGCATTTT.

The rearrangement joins TRBV19 to TRBJ1-2; TRBD1 aligns across 8 bases. Germline CDR1 is LNHDA and CDR2 is SQIVND (reference sequence). Unmatched junction bases numbered 3, after V lost 7 bases and J lost 2 bases. This CDR3 spans 13 amino acids. CDR3 in DNA: TGTGCCAGTACGACAGGGGTGAACTATGGCTACACCTTC. Residues: CASTTGVNYGYTF.

The chain employs TRBV5-1 and TRBJ1-5; 7 bases map to TRBD1. CDR1 and CDR2 from the germline V gene are SGHRS and YFSETQ. Trimming cost V 0 bases and J 5 bases; bases outside gene matches: 2. This CDR3 has 14 residues. The DNA of the CDR3 is TGCGCCAGCAGCTTGGATAGGGGGCATCAGCCCCAGCATTTT. It specifies CASSLDRGHQPQHF.

This chain links TRBV11-1 with TRBJ1-1, with D perhaps matching TRBD1 (5 bases). The CDR3 runs to 14 residues. CDR1 is SGHAT, CDR2 FQDESV, per germline (reference sequence). The V gene lost 5 bases and the J gene lost 1 base, with 11 bases spanning the gap. The chain's CDR3 is CASSLDTRNTEAFF. The DNA for the CDR3 is TGTGCCAGCAGCCTGGACACCAGGAACACTGAAGCTTTCTTT.

The chain uses TRBV30 and TRBJ1-3, with a weak D call TRBD1 (6 bases). CDR1 is GTSNPN, CDR2 SVGIG, per germline (reference sequence). CDR3 length: 13 residues. V lost 7 bases to trimming and J lost 2 bases, with 12 bases between them. The CDR3 loop reads CAFGGAPGNTIYF. The DNA for the CDR3 is TGTGCCTTCGGGGGGGCGCCTGGAAACACCATATATTTT.

The chain combines TRBV24-1 with TRBJ2-1, with D possibly matching TRBD1 (6 bases). The CDR3 contains 12 residues. Trimming pared 4 bases from V and 10 bases from J, leaving 10 bases between. Germline values: CDR1 KGHDR, CDR2 SFDVKD. CDR3 sequence reads: CATSDTDREQFF. Written as DNA, the CDR3 is TGTGCCACCAGTGACACTGACAGGGAGCAGTTCTTC.

The chain joins TRBV19 to TRBJ2-1; D ambiguous. Per germline, CDR1 LNHDA and CDR2 SQIVND (reference sequence). The length of the CDR3 is 13 residues. V was cut by 10 bases and J by 0 bases, with 10 bases left in between. The CDR3 loop reads CATLSPSYNEQFF. The CDR3 DNA follows: TGTGCCACTCTTAGCCCCTCCTACAATGAGCAGTTCTTC. Complete variable domain (other parts from reference TRBV19 and TRBJ2-1): DGGITQSPKYLFRKEGQNVTLSCEQNLNHDAMYWYRQDPGQGLRLIYYSQIVNDFQKGDIAEGYSVSREKKESFPLTVTSAQKNPTAFYLCATLSPSYNEQFFGPGTRLTVL.

The chain is built from TRBV3-1 (or the pseudogene TRBV3-2) and TRBJ1-2; 7 bases are a match to TRBD1. The junction had 3 bases not matched to a gene; V was cut back by 4 bases and J by 4 bases. CDR3 size: 13 residues. Germline V lookup: CDR1 LGHDT, CDR2 YNNKEL (reference sequence). The CDR3 DNA reads as TGTGCCAGCAGCCCGGGACAGCTCTATGGCTACACCTTC. This codes for CASSPGQLYGYTF.

The rearrangement uses TRBV3-1 (or the pseudogene TRBV3-2) and TRBJ2-7, with 10 positions matching TRBD1. The CDR3 sequence is 15 residues long. V shed 4 bases, J shed 6 bases, and the junction held 9 bases outside the gene matches. Germline CDR1 reads LGHDT; CDR2 reads YNNKEL (reference sequence). CDR3 residues: CASSPPGQGSVEQYF. As DNA, the CDR3 is TGTGCCAGCAGCCCACCGGGACAGGGGTCTGTCGAGCAGTACTTC.

The chain employs TRBV30 and TRBJ2-1, with TRBD2 matching 9 bases. Germline trimming cut 8 bases from V and 0 bases from J; bases unmatched to any gene: 8. This CDR3 region has 15 residues. CDR1 GTSNPN and CDR2 SVGIG come from the germline V gene (reference sequence). CDR3 amino acids: CAGLAGPNSYNEQFF. As DNA, the CDR3 is TGTGCCGGGCTAGCGGGGCCAAACTCCTACAATGAGCAGTTCTTC.

This sequence joins TRBV12-3 or TRBV12-4 and TRBJ2-1; a weak D match, TRBD2 (5 bases). CDR3 length: 13 amino acids. The germline V and J ends were trimmed by 6 bases and 6 bases, with 12 bases remaining between them. CDR3 amino acids: CASSAEGSNEQFF. CDR3 in DNA: TGTGCCAGCAGCGCCGAGGGCAGCAATGAGCAGTTCTTC.

This clone has a handful of counts. The genes are TRBV11-3 and TRBJ1-1; D unclear. CDR1 and CDR2 from the germline V gene are SGHNT and YENEEA. The CDR3 has 15 amino acids. The V end lost 0 bases, the J end lost 1 base, and 9 bases lay between the germline ends. In nucleotides, the CDR3 is TGTGCCAGCAGCTTAGATCTACTCGGGAACACTGAAGCTTTCTTT. As protein: CASSLDLLGNTEAFF.

This clone was seen only a few times. CDR3 in DNA: TGTGCCAGCAGCTTAGCGCGTGACACCGGGGAGCTGTTTTTT. Its translation: CASSLARDTGELFF. The chain recombines TRBV7-9 with TRBJ2-2; no firm D call. The CDR3 runs to 14 residues. Trimming cost V 0 bases and J 3 bases, with 5 bases left between them. The germline gives CDR1 SEHNR, CDR2 FQNEAQ (reference sequence). Full variable domain (rest looked up from reference TRBV7-9 and TRBJ2-2): DTGVSQNPRHKITKRGQNVTFRCDPISEHNRLYWYRQTLGQGPEFLTYFQNEAQLEKSRLLSDRFSAERPKGSFSTLEIQRTEQGDSAMYLCASSLARDTGELFFGEGSRLTVL.

The chain uses TRBV3-1 (or the pseudogene TRBV3-2) and TRBJ1-6; D perhaps matches TRBD1 (6 bases). This CDR3 spans 15 amino acids. Germline V lookup: CDR1 LGHDT, CDR2 YNNKEL (reference sequence). Trimming stripped 4 bases from V and 7 bases from J, with 14 bases between. The CDR3 DNA reads as TGTGCCAGCAGCCCACTGACAGGAATAAATTCACCCCTCCACTTT. This sequence encodes CASSPLTGINSPLHF.

The J gene is TRBJ2-3, the V gene TRBV18, with 8 bases fitting TRBD2. CDR1 and CDR2 (germline): KGHSH, LQKENI. V lost 6 bases, J lost 1 base, and 6 bases stayed unmatched. There are 15 residues in the CDR3. This CDR3 reads CASSPQTSGTDTQYF. CDR3 in DNA: TGTGCCAGCTCGCCTCAGACTAGCGGCACAGATACGCAGTATTTT.

CDR3 in DNA: TGCGCCAGCAGTGTTTCAGGGTGGCGGGAGCAGTACTTC. Translation: CASSVSGWREQYF. V is TRBV10-1 and J is TRBJ2-7; D is possibly TRBD1 (5 bases). CDR1 and CDR2 from the germline V gene are WNHNN and SYGVQD (reference sequence). The length of the CDR3 is 13 residues. Trimming took off 4 bases at V and 7 bases at J, with 14 bases between the two ends.

As concerns this clone: One junction end does not reproduce the germline sequence, and a read error may be involved. This chain links TRBV6-1 with TRBJ2-7; 10 bases match TRBD1. This CDR3 has 15 residues. Germline V gives CDR1 MNHNS, CDR2 SASEGT. The CDR3 nucleotides are TGTGCCAGCAGGGAAGACAGGGGGCTTAGCTACGAGCAGTACTTC. Encoded protein: CASREDRGLSYEQYF.

This clone was counted a few times. This chain uses TRBV6-5 with TRBJ1-3, with D uncertain. CDR3 length: 15 residues. Germline V gene data show CDR1 as MNHEY and CDR2 as SVGAGI. V was trimmed by 4 bases and J by 4 bases, leaving 14 bases between them. Here the CDR3 reads CASSLSEGWGNTIYF. CDR3 bases: TGTGCCAGCAGTTTATCTGAGGGATGGGGAAACACCATATATTTT.

J is TRBJ2-7 and V is TRBV24-1; weak D call: TRBD1 (6 bases). Trimming took 3 bases from V and 7 from J, leaving 12 bases between them. The CDR3 covers 13 residues. Germline values: CDR1 KGHDR, CDR2 SFDVKD. This CDR3 is CATSDGGQLEQYF. CDR3 DNA: TGTGCCACCAGTGATGGGGGCCAGTTAGAGCAGTACTTC.

The chain combines TRBV9 with TRBJ1-1; D might be TRBD1 (5 bases). The germline CDR1 and CDR2 sequences are SGDLS and YYNGEE. Deletions cut 0 bases from V and 1 base from J, with 10 bases between. The CDR3 sequence is 15 residues long. CDR3 sequence (DNA): TGTGCCAGCAGCGTAGAGGGGAACGGGAACACTGAAGCTTTCTTT. Amino acid sequence: CASSVEGNGNTEAFF. The full variable domain, completed using reference TRBV9 and TRBJ1-1, is DSGVTQTPKHLITATGQRVTLRCSPRSGDLSVYWYQQSLDQGLQFLIQYYNGEERAKGNILERFSAQQFPDLHSELNLSSLELGDSALYFCASSVEGNGNTEAFFGQGTRLTVV.

The genes are TRBV28 and TRBJ2-3; 8 nucleotides agree with TRBD1. The trim removed 6 bases at V and 4 bases at J, leaving 9 bases unmatched. From germline, CDR1 is MDHEN and CDR2 SYDVKM. This CDR3 has 15 residues. The CDR3 spells CASSIGQGRADTQYF. CDR3 sequence (DNA): TGTGCCAGCAGCATAGGACAGGGTAGGGCAGATACGCAGTATTTT.